These 13 T cell receptor beta chains came from one sample sequenced in a study of cytomegalovirus exposure and HLA in healthy donors. With 60 Vbeta and 13 Jbeta primers, the PCR was carried out. Using immunoSEQ multiplex PCR, the repertoire was profiled, and TCRdb retains in-frame clones only, with some absent. The data contain under 150,000 clones, around 75% of them singletons. The sequenced sample was PBMCs. These receptor sequences come from a woman between 45 and 65 years old in good health and CMV-seropositive.

V gene TRBV12-5 combines with J gene TRBJ1-6; weak D call: TRBD1 (6 bases). CDR1 LGHNT and CDR2 FRNRAP come from the germline V gene. V lost 2 bases to trimming and J lost 10 bases, with 12 bases between them. The CDR3 is 14 residues long. For the CDR3, the DNA is TGTGCTAGTGGTTTGCAGGGGATGGACTCACCCCTCCACTTT. Amino acids: CASGLQGMDSPLHF.

The chain joins TRBV11-2 to TRBJ2-5; 11 nucleotides line up with TRBD1. Trimming at V came to 6 bases and at J to 4 bases, leaving 19 bases not matched to a gene. Germline values: CDR1 SGHAT, CDR2 FQNNGV. The CDR3 length is 19 residues. CDR3 in amino acids: CASSFSSTQPGQGGETQYF. CDR3 coding DNA: TGTGCCAGCAGTTTCTCAAGCACCCAACCGGGACAGGGGGGAGAGACCCAGTACTTC. Using reference TRBV11-2 and TRBJ2-5 for the parts outside the CDR3, the full variable domain is EAGVAQSPRYKIIEKRQSVAFWCNPISGHATLYWYQQILGQGPKLLIQFQNNGVVDDSQLPKDRFSAERLKGVDSTLKIQPAKLEDSAVYLCASSFSSTQPGQGGETQYFGPGTRLLVL.

The V call is TRBV6-5, the J call TRBJ2-2; 7 bases are a match to TRBD2. CDR3 length: 15 residues. Germline CDR1 MNHEY, CDR2 SVGAGI. V gave up 4 bases and J gave up 1 base; unmatched junction bases: 3. The CDR3 here is CASSSRGVNTGELFF. The CDR3 nucleotides are TGTGCCAGCAGTTCCCGGGGGGTGAACACCGGGGAGCTGTTTTTT.

V is TRBV14 and J is TRBJ2-1, with D possibly being TRBD2 (5 bases). CDR3 length: 15 residues. The germline CDR1 and CDR2 sequences are SGHDN and FVKESK. The ends were cut back, 3 bases at V and 3 bases at J, with 12 bases in the middle. CDR3 residues: CASSHPGRGYNEQFF. The CDR3 DNA follows: TGTGCCAGCAGCCATCCCGGACGGGGCTACAATGAGCAGTTCTTC.

The chain links TRBV6-5 to TRBJ2-6, with D perhaps matching TRBD1 (6 bases). Germline V gene lookup returns CDR1 MNHEY and CDR2 SVGAGI. V was pared by 0 bases and J by 0 bases, with 6 bases between. The CDR3 is 16 residues long. The CDR3 loop reads CASSYSDSSGANVLTF. In nucleotides, the CDR3 is TGTGCCAGCAGTTACTCGGACAGCTCTGGGGCCAACGTCCTGACTTTC.

The rearrangement links TRBV19 to TRBJ1-2; D gene ambiguous. Germline V lookup: CDR1 LNHDA, CDR2 SQIVND (reference sequence). This CDR3 comprises 13 residues. The V gene lost 3 bases and the J gene lost 4 bases, with 9 bases spanning the gap. The CDR3 is CASSIGGIYGYTF. The CDR3 DNA follows: TGTGCCAGTAGTATCGGCGGGATCTATGGCTACACCTTC. Combining the CDR3 with reference TRBV19 and TRBJ1-2 gives the whole variable domain DGGITQSPKYLFRKEGQNVTLSCEQNLNHDAMYWYRQDPGQGLRLIYYSQIVNDFQKGDIAEGYSVSREKKESFPLTVTSAQKNPTAFYLCASSIGGIYGYTFGSGTRLTVV.

The genes are TRBV7-8 and TRBJ1-5; TRBD1 matches at 8 bases. The CDR3 totals 15 residues. Germline CDR1 and CDR2: SGHVS and FQNEAQ. J gave up 4 bases and V 2 bases, and 4 bases lay outside the gene matches. CDR3 sequence reads: CASSLWQGANQPQHF. CDR3 sequence (DNA): TGTGCCAGCAGCTTATGGCAGGGGGCAAATCAGCCCCAGCATTTT.

This sequence joins TRBV6-1 and TRBJ1-6; maybe TRBD1 (5 bases). There are 13 residues in the CDR3. With 9 bases removed from V and 11 bases from J, the gap between germline ends came to 17 bases. Germline V CDR1 and CDR2: MNHNS, SASEGT. The chain's CDR3 is CARAETVTAPLHF. CDR3 in DNA: TGTGCCAGGGCCGAGACAGTTACAGCACCCCTCCACTTT.

The chain carries TRBV29-1 and TRBJ1-5, with TRBD1 identical over 7 bases. The germline CDR1 and CDR2 sequences are SQVTM and ANQGSEA. The trim removed 4 bases at V and 6 bases at J, leaving 6 bases unmatched. The CDR3 totals 13 residues. This CDR3 reads CSVAKGAGQPQHF. CDR3 bases: TGCAGCGTTGCTAAGGGGGCGGGTCAGCCCCAGCATTTT.

This chain uses TRBV7-2 with TRBJ2-5; a weak D match, TRBD2 (6 bases). The CDR3 runs 14 residues. V was shortened by 5 bases and J by 4 bases, with 14 bases between the two germline ends. Germline V gives CDR1 SGHTA, CDR2 FQGNSA. CDR3 protein: CASSPQTSRETQYF. DNA of the CDR3: TGTGCCAGCAGCCCGCAAACTAGCCGAGAGACCCAGTACTTC.

The rearrangement uses TRBV7-9 and TRBJ1-1; TRBD1 agrees at 8 bases. Germline loops: CDR1 SEHNR, CDR2 FQNEAQ (reference sequence). V gave up 5 bases and J gave up 4 bases; unmatched junction bases: 9. This CDR3 has 15 residues. CDR3 loop: CASSPWTGSGTEAFF. The CDR3 nucleotides are TGTGCCAGCAGCCCATGGACAGGGTCGGGCACTGAAGCTTTCTTT.

The chain is built from TRBV6-6 and TRBJ1-6, with 9 bases fitting TRBD1. CDR3 length: 15 amino acids. The germline gives CDR1 MNHNY, CDR2 SVGAGI (reference sequence). Germline trimming cut 6 bases from V and 6 bases from J; bases unmatched to any gene: 6. The CDR3 region has the DNA TGTGCCAGCAGGTGGACAGGGGATTTTAATTCACCCCTCCACTTT. Translated, it gives CASRWTGDFNSPLHF.

The chain joins TRBV6-1 to TRBJ1-3, with D maybe TRBD1 (6 bases). Germline values: CDR1 MNHNS, CDR2 SASEGT. V was pared by 7 bases and J by 3 bases, with 16 bases between. There are 15 residues in the CDR3. The CDR3 sequence is CASTSQQGDGNTIYF. The CDR3 nucleotides are TGTGCCAGCACCAGTCAACAGGGTGATGGAAACACCATATATTTT.